One sample yielded the 32 T cell receptor beta chains listed below, sequenced in a study of early T cells in non-severe SARS-CoV-2 infection. TCRdb redid the calling of the 5' RACE reads with MiXCR, one entry per CDR3 protein. The sample holds 90,000 or so distinct CDR3 sequences; about 15% are singletons and the top ten take less than 6%. Input material: whole blood. The receptor source for this set is an adult who was a healthcare worker with PCR-confirmed SARS-CoV-2 infection or an uninfected control (not recorded which).

The J gene is TRBJ1-5, the V gene TRBV6-1; D gene uncertain. The CDR3 is 14 residues long. The germline gives CDR1 MNHNS, CDR2 SASEGT. Trimming left V 8 bases short and J 0 bases short, with 11 bases between. The CDR3 DNA follows: TGTGCCAGCGGACGGATAATTAGCAATCAGCCCCAGCATTTT. Its protein product is CASGRIISNQPQHF.

This clonotype came up many times. The V gene is TRBV11-2, the J gene TRBJ2-3; D call uncertain. The CDR3 is 14 amino acids. Trimming left V 1 base short and J 1 base short, with 6 bases between. CDR1 is SGHAT, CDR2 FQNNGV, per germline. The DNA of the CDR3 is TGTGCCAGCAGCTTAGGTGCACGCACAGATACGCAGTATTTT. Amino acids: CASSLGARTDTQYF.

V gene TRBV4-3 combines with J gene TRBJ1-5; D uncertain. The CDR3 totals 13 residues. V gave up 3 bases and J gave up 7 bases, with 10 bases separating them. Germline CDR1 LGHNA, CDR2 YSLEER. As DNA, the CDR3 is TGCGCCAGCAGCCAGGGAGGTACCCAGCCCCAGCATTTT. Its protein product is CASSQGGTQPQHF.

This clonotype was seen only a few times. The chain links TRBV10-3 to TRBJ2-1; 9 nucleotides agree with TRBD1. CDR1 is ENHRY and CDR2 is SYGVKD in the germline V gene. V trimming: 10 bases; J trimming: 6 bases; junction bases outside the gene matches: 10. The CDR3 extends over 14 amino acids. For the CDR3, the DNA is TGTGCCACCTCTGAGGACAGGGGCGGCAATGAGCAGTTCTTC. It encodes CATSEDRGGNEQFF.

The chain combines TRBV20-1 with TRBJ2-2; 12 nucleotides match TRBD1. CDR3 length: 16 amino acids. Per germline, CDR1 DFQATT and CDR2 SNEGSKA (reference sequence). V lost 0 bases, J lost 7 bases, and 6 bases stayed unmatched. The CDR3 bases are TGCAGTGCTAGAGAAAGGGACAGGGGGCAGATCGGGGAGCTGTTTTTT. Translating it yields CSARERDRGQIGELFF.

The chain couples TRBV6-2 or TRBV6-3 to TRBJ2-7, with D possibly being TRBD2 (5 bases). Deletions cut 2 bases from V and 2 bases from J, with 7 bases between. The germline gives CDR1 MNHEY, CDR2 SVGEGT. The CDR3 length is 13 residues. In nucleotides, the CDR3 is TGTGCCAGCAGTTACGGACTCACCTACGAGCAGTACTTC. It yields the protein CASSYGLTYEQYF.

The table lists this clonotype with many counts. The chain is built from TRBV10-1 and TRBJ2-7, with a possible D match to TRBD1 (5 bases). Trimming pared 8 bases from V and 5 bases from J, leaving 16 bases between. Per germline, CDR1 WNHNN and CDR2 SYGVQD (reference sequence). The CDR3 runs to 13 residues. CDR3 residues: CASPPGHLDEQYF. CDR3 sequence (DNA): TGCGCCAGCCCCCCCGGACACCTAGACGAGCAGTACTTC.

This clonotype has at least ten counts. The chain couples TRBV2 to TRBJ2-1; D call uncertain. The V end was cut by 5 bases, the J end by 6 bases, with 14 bases between. The CDR3 totals 14 residues. CDR1 is SNHLY, CDR2 FYNNEI, per germline. DNA for the CDR3: TGTGCCAGCAGTCCCCCCGTGTTGGGCAATGAGCAGTTCTTC. It is translated as CASSPPVLGNEQFF.

This clonotype came up many times. This chain uses TRBV5-4 with TRBJ2-7; D might be TRBD1 (6 bases). Germline lookup yields CDR1 SGHNT and CDR2 YYREEE (reference sequence). V was shortened by 1 base and J by 2 bases, with 10 bases between the two germline ends. The CDR3 extends over 14 amino acids. The CDR3 here is CASSLNTGPYEQYF. The CDR3, as DNA: TGTGCCAGCAGCTTGAACACAGGGCCCTACGAGCAGTACTTC.

Concerning this clonotype itself: A much bigger clone sits one base away, suggesting this may be a read error. The chain links TRBV15 to TRBJ2-4; D might be TRBD2 (5 bases). The CDR3 loop spans 16 amino acids. Germline-derived CDR1 and CDR2 are LNHNV and YYDKDF (reference sequence). DNA for the CDR3: TGTGTCACCAGCAGGAGACCGCTCCTAGACGGGGACATTCAGTACTTC. Encoded protein: CVTSRRPLLDGDIQYF.

This clonotype showed up just a few times. The gene calls are TRBV19 and TRBJ2-1; D is unclear. The CDR3 consists of 12 residues. Trimming pared 6 bases from V and 10 bases from J, leaving 13 bases between. CDR1 is LNHDA, CDR2 SQIVND, per germline (reference sequence). CDR3 sequence: CASSPTVGEQFF. CDR3 nucleotides: TGTGCCAGTAGCCCAACGGTGGGCGAGCAGTTCTTC.

This clonotype was seen many times. V usage is TRBV9 and J usage is TRBJ1-6; D gene ambiguous. V lost 0 bases and J 8 bases, leaving 15 bases between the germline ends. CDR3 length equals 16 residues. Germline V gives CDR1 SGDLS, CDR2 YYNGEE. CDR3 amino acids: CASSVAGSGLDSPLHF. Here the CDR3 DNA reads TGTGCCAGCAGCGTAGCTGGGTCGGGATTGGATTCACCCCTCCACTTT.

This clonotype occurred a few times. The chain joins TRBV7-9 to TRBJ2-5, with D uncertain. This CDR3 has 12 amino acids. The germline CDR1 and CDR2 sequences are SEHNR and FQNEAQ (reference sequence). V lost 6 bases and J lost 5, with 10 bases in between. In DNA form, the CDR3 reads TGTGCCAGCAGTGACGGGTGGGAGACCCAGTACTTC. Residues: CASSDGWETQYF.

The chain combines TRBV11-2 with TRBJ2-7, with 11 bases matching TRBD2. The CDR3 runs 14 residues. Germline CDR1 reads SGHAT; CDR2 reads FQNNGV. V lost 4 bases and J lost 6; bases outside the gene matches: 5. CDR3 nucleotides: TGTGCCAGCAGCTCCCAGGGACTAGCGGCCGAGCAGTACTTC. Residues: CASSSQGLAAEQYF.

The V gene is TRBV28, the J gene TRBJ2-5, with a possible D match to TRBD1 (6 bases). Germline V gene data show CDR1 as MDHEN and CDR2 as SYDVKM. This CDR3 has 12 amino acids. Trimming removed 7 bases at V and 6 bases at J, with 12 bases between. This chain's CDR3 is CASNGQSQTQYF. CDR3 in DNA: TGTGCCAGCAATGGACAGTCCCAGACCCAGTACTTC.

This clonotype was recorded a few times. This chain connects TRBV12-3 or TRBV12-4 to TRBJ1-1; D unclear. Trimming took 2 bases from V and 1 from J, leaving 8 bases between them. CDR3 length: 14 amino acids. CDR3 amino acids: CASSLRTENTEAFF. The CDR3 nucleotides are TGTGCCAGCAGTTTACGGACGGAGAACACTGAAGCTTTCTTT.

This clonotype was detected a few times. This chain connects TRBV7-2 to TRBJ2-7, with a weak D call TRBD2 (6 bases). The V gene's germline CDR1 is SGHTA and CDR2 FQGNSA. The CDR3 loop spans 15 amino acids. V was cut by 1 base and J by 5 bases, with 15 bases left in between. This CDR3 is CASSLGLVGVDEQYF. The CDR3 DNA follows: TGTGCCAGCAGCTTAGGACTAGTGGGAGTGGACGAGCAGTACTTC.

The chain is built from TRBV4-3 and TRBJ1-2, with D perhaps TRBD1 (6 bases). The V gene lost 1 base and the J gene lost 4 bases, with 13 bases spanning the gap. The CDR3 sequence is 15 residues long. CDR1 is LGHNA, CDR2 YSLEER, per germline. The CDR3 spells CASSQVSRGGYGYTF. CDR3 DNA: TGCGCCAGCAGCCAAGTGAGCAGGGGAGGCTATGGCTACACCTTC.

The chain recombines TRBV7-9 with TRBJ2-3; no definite D call. Germline V gene sequence: CDR1 SEHNR, CDR2 FQNEAQ (reference sequence). V was clipped by 7 bases and J by 4 bases, with 9 bases between them. There are 12 residues in the CDR3. CDR3 in DNA: TGTGCCAGCACCCCTTACGCAGATACGCAGTATTTT. Translation: CASTPYADTQYF.

The CDR3 sequence: CSATGDTYEQYF. CDR3 nucleotide sequence: TGCAGTGCTACGGGTGATACTTACGAGCAGTACTTC. The chain has TRBV20-1 and TRBJ2-7; no firm D call. This CDR3 has 12 amino acids. Germline assignment: CDR1 DFQATT and CDR2 SNEGSKA (reference sequence). With 4 bases removed from V and 4 bases from J, the gap between germline ends came to 11 bases.

The chain couples TRBV4-2 to TRBJ2-1, with D unclear. This CDR3 contains 12 residues. The germline V gene has CDR1 LGHNA and CDR2 YNFKEQ. Trimming removed 1 base at V and 5 bases at J, with 3 bases between. In DNA form, the CDR3 reads TGTGCCAGCAGCCAAGTCAACAATGAGCAGTTCTTC. Protein product: CASSQVNNEQFF.

V gene TRBV6-5 combines with J gene TRBJ2-2, with D unclear. The germline V gene encodes CDR1 MNHEY and CDR2 SVGAGI. The CDR3 has 16 amino acids. V lost 8 bases to trimming and J lost 0 bases, with 16 bases between them. The CDR3 spells CASSRRPLANTGELFF. The CDR3 DNA follows: TGTGCCAGCTCTCGCAGGCCCCTTGCGAACACCGGGGAGCTGTTTTTT.

This clonotype was seen only a few times. V and J are TRBV12-3 or TRBV12-4 and TRBJ2-7; a possible D gene is TRBD2 (6 bases). The CDR3 is 14 amino acids. Trimming stripped 6 bases from V and 2 bases from J, with 14 bases between. Here the CDR3 reads CASSLRDFPYEQYF. The CDR3 DNA is TGTGCCAGCAGCTTAAGGGACTTCCCCTACGAGCAGTACTTC.

This clonotype was seen a handful of times. The V and J genes are TRBV6-2 or TRBV6-3 and TRBJ2-7; TRBD1 aligns across 9 bases. J was trimmed by 3 bases and V by 6 bases; bases with no gene match: 9. The germline CDR1 and CDR2 sequences are MNHEY and SVGEGT. The CDR3 spans 15 residues. The CDR3 spells CASSRRTGVFYEQYF. CDR3 bases: TGTGCCAGCAGCCGACGGACAGGGGTTTTCTACGAGCAGTACTTC.

This chain connects TRBV9 to TRBJ2-3; D is ambiguous. The germline V and J ends were trimmed by 2 bases and 0 bases, with 4 bases remaining between them. Per the germline V gene, CDR1 is SGDLS and CDR2 is YYNGEE. The CDR3 totals 13 residues. CDR3: CASSVGSTDTQYF. The CDR3 nucleotides read TGTGCCAGCAGCGTCGGGAGCACAGATACGCAGTATTTT.

This chain connects TRBV6-2 or TRBV6-3 to TRBJ2-1; 9 bases agree with TRBD1. There are 16 residues in the CDR3. The germline gives CDR1 MNHEY, CDR2 SVGEGT. Trimming took 4 bases from V and 6 from J; bases not matched to a gene: 10. The CDR3 loop is CASSFTAGTGINEQFF. In DNA, the CDR3 is TGTGCCAGCAGTTTCACTGCCGGGACAGGGATCAATGAGCAGTTCTTC.

The V gene is TRBV4-2, the J gene TRBJ2-1; tentatively, D is TRBD1 (6 bases). The CDR3 runs 13 residues. Germline CDR1 reads LGHNA; CDR2 reads YNFKEQ. Trimming cost V 3 bases and J 7 bases, with 10 bases left between them. The CDR3 spells CASSQGARNEQFF. The CDR3 region has the DNA TGTGCCAGCAGCCAGGGGGCGCGAAATGAGCAGTTCTTC.

This clonotype was observed a few times. The chain recombines TRBV20-1 with TRBJ1-1; D may be TRBD1 (5 bases). V was pared by 0 bases and J by 6 bases, with 14 bases between. The CDR3 runs to 14 residues. Per germline, CDR1 DFQATT and CDR2 SNEGSKA (reference sequence). CDR3 sequence: CSARDPAGISEAFF. DNA of the CDR3: TGCAGTGCTAGAGATCCCGCAGGGATTTCTGAAGCTTTCTTT.

This clonotype has more than one count but fewer than ten. The gene calls are TRBV12-5 and TRBJ2-1; D may correspond to TRBD1 or TRBD2 (6 bases each). V lost 4 bases and J 7 bases, leaving 23 bases between the germline ends. From germline, CDR1 is LGHNT and CDR2 FRNRAP. The CDR3 is 17 amino acids. The CDR3 protein is CASGSLTSRPGANEQFF. The CDR3 DNA sequence: TGTGCTAGTGGTTCCTTGACAAGCAGGCCGGGGGCGAATGAGCAGTTCTTC.

The chain combines TRBV12-3 or TRBV12-4 with TRBJ1-2, with D tentatively TRBD1 (6 bases). The V and J ends lost 7 bases and 0 bases respectively, with 15 bases between them. This CDR3 has 15 residues. The CDR3 DNA reads as TGTGCCAGCAAACCGACAGGCCTAGCTAACTATGGCTACACCTTC. It encodes CASKPTGLANYGYTF.

This clonotype came up many times. The V call is TRBV9, the J call TRBJ2-7; D not certain. The CDR3 totals 14 residues. Germline V lookup: CDR1 SGDLS, CDR2 YYNGEE. Trimming shortened V by 2 bases and J by 1 base, and 10 bases separated the two germline ends. The CDR3 is CASSVTSVSYEQYF. CDR3 DNA sequence: TGTGCCAGCAGCGTCACCAGCGTTTCCTACGAGCAGTACTTC.

This sequence joins TRBV28 and TRBJ1-2; no definite D call. Per germline, CDR1 MDHEN and CDR2 SYDVKM. V lost 3 bases, J lost 4 bases, and 12 bases lay in between. The CDR3 length is 14 residues. The CDR3 DNA follows: TGTGCCAGCAGTTTGGCCCCAGGAGTCTATGGCTACACCTTC. The encoded protein is CASSLAPGVYGYTF.